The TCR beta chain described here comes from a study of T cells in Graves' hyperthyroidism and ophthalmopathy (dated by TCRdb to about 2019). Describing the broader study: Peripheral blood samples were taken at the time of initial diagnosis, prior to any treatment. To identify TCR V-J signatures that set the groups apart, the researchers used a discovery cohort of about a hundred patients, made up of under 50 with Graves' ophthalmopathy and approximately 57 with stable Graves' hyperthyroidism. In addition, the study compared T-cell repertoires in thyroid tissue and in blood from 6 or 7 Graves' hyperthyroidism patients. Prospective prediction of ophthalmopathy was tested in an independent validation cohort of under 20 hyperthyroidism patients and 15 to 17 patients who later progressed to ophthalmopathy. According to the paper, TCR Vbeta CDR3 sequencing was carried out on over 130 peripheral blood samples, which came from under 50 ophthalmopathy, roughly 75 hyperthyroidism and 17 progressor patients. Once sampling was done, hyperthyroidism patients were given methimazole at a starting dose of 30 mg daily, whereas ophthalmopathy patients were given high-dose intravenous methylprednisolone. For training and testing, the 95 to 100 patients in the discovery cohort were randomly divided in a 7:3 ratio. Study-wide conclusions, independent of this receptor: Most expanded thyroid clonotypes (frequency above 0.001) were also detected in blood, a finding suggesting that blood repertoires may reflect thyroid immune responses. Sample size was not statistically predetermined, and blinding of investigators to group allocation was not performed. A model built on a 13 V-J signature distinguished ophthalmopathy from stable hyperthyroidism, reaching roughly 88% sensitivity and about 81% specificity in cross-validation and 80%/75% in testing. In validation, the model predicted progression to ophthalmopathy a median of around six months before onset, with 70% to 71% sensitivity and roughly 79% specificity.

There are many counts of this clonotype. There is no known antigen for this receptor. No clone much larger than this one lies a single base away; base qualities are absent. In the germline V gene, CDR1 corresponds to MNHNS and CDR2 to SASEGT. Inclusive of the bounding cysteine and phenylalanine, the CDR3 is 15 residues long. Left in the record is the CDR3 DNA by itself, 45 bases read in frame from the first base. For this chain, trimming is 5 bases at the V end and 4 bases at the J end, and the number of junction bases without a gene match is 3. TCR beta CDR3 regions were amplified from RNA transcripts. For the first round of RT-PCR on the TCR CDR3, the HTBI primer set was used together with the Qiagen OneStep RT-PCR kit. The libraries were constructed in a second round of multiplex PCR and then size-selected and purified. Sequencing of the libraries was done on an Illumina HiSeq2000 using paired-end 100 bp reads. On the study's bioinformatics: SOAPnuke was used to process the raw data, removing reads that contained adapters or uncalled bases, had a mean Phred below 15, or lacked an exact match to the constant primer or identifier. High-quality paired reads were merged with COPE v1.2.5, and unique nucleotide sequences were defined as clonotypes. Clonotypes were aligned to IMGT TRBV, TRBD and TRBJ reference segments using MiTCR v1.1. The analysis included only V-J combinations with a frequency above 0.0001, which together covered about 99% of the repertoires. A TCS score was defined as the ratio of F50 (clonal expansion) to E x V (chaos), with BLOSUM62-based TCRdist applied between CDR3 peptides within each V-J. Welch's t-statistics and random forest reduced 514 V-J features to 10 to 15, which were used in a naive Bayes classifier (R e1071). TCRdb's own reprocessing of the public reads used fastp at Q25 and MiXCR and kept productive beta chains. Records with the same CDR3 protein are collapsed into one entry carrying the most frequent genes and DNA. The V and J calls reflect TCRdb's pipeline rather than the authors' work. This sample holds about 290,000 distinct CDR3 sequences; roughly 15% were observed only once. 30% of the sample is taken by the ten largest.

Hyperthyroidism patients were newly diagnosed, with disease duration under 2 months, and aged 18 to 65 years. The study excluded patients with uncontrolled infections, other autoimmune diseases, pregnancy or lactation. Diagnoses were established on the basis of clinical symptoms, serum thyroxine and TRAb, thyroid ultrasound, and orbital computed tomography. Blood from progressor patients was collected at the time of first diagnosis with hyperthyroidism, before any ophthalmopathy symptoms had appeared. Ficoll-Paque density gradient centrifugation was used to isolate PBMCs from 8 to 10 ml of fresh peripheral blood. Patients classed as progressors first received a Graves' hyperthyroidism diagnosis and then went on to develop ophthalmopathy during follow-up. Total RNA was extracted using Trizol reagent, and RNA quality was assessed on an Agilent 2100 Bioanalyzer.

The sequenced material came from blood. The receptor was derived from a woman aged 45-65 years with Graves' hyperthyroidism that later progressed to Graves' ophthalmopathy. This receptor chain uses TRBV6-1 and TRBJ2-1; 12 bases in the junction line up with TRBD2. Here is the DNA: TGTGCCAGCAGTCGCCTAGCGGGAGGGTACAATGAGCAGTTCTTC. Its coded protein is CASSRLAGGYNEQFF.